This TCR beta chain emerged from a study of blood T cell repertoires in COVID-19 (dated by TCRdb to 2018 to 2020). About the study as a whole: The collaborator samples originated in the United States, Italy and Spain and spanned the acute and convalescent phases of COVID-19. The prospective study material was composed of cDNA or gDNA derived from T cells, B-cell-depleted T cells, or PBMCs. The dataset comprised deeply sampled blood TCRbeta repertoires from subjects exposed to, actively infected with, or recovered from COVID-19. The repertoires were made available in a free public database intended to serve as a resource for research on the immune response to SARS-CoV-2. The samples were drawn from two sources: the first 160 participants of the ongoing ImmuneRACE study, and some 1,300 subjects contributed by 6 global collaborators. The sample metadata nearly always contained a de-identified subject ID, COVID-19 status, age in years and sex. Where HLA class I and class II types were available, the types were taken from metadata supplied by the sample provider, not from assay-based typing. General study outcomes and caveats: How much clinical and demographic metadata was included differed by source and by participant, and the metadata was provided uncurated.

This clone has more than one count but fewer than ten. Its antigen is still unknown. No quality values exist for individual bases; no much larger clone is one base distant. TCRbeta CDR3 regions were amplified from genomic DNA using the immunoSEQ Assay, a bias-controlled multiplex PCR. The authors processed their data as follows. The number of nucleated cells in each sample was estimated by amplification of reference gene primers within the assay. To quantify the absolute abundance of each unique TCRbeta CDR3 rearrangement, sequence reads were collapsed and filtered. For each sample, productive Simpson clonality was calculated as the square root of Simpson's diversity index over productive rearrangements. TCRdb took over this immuneACCESS table, retaining in-frame rearrangements with V and J assigned. Such tables are incomplete; in checked studies, under half of the missing clones stem from an unresolved V gene, and the remainder is unexplained. V, J and clone size reflect that table, while D and trimming were determined from the DNA. Within this sample are a few hundred thousand clones, with approximately 86% of them counted one time only. The ten largest clones represent 6.5% to 9.5% of the sample.

Participants in the prospective study were aged roughly 18 to 90 years, lived in some 24 United States geographic areas, and enrolled through a virtual design. In the prospective study, participants were assigned to cohorts based on the clinical history participants reported in a screening survey and a study questionnaire. ImmuneRACE Cohort 3 recovered participants were defined by two consecutive negative NP/OP PCR tests, healthcare professional clearance, or symptom resolution. Each participant in the prospective study had whole blood, serum and a nasopharyngeal or oropharyngeal swab collected by mobile phlebotomists. Prospective study participants could optionally give additional blood draws and questionnaires over an approximately two-month period. Blood samples from the prospective study were shipped frozen or at room temperature prior to DNA extraction. CDR1 and CDR2 are drawn from the germline V gene: WSHSY, SAAADI. V drops 7 bases and J drops 0 bases, leaving 9 bases in between. The CDR3 measures 13 amino acids from cysteine to phenylalanine. The kept DNA is CDR3 alone, 39 bases in frame from the first base.

This clonotype originated in a woman aged 55 to 70 who had recovered from COVID-19. The chain links TRBV10-2 with TRBJ1-2; a tentative D call is TRBD1 (5 bases match). The sequencing input was PBMCs or T cells enriched from blood (not recorded which). The DNA is as follows: TGCGCCAGCACAGGGCTCTCTAACTATGGCTACACCTTC. It translates to CASTGLSNYGYTF.